The 8 T cell receptor beta chains presented below share a single source sample, sequenced in a study of regulatory T cells in long-lasting Graves disease. Sample time point: persistent/refractory GD, antithyroid drugs over 5 years with positive TRAb. PBMC-derived RNA was used for the TCR library. Arm-PCR of CDR3 regions and iRepertoire HTBI primers were used to build TCR beta libraries. TCRdb recomputed calls from the multiplex PCR reads with MiXCR, one row per CDR3 protein. The data contain a few hundred thousand distinct CDR3 sequences, around 22% of them singletons. Sequencing used peripheral blood mononuclear cells (PBMCs), obtained when the disease was refractory, from a patient treated with antithyroid drugs. These receptor sequences come from a female donor with Graves disease.

This clonotype was found many times. The chain recombines TRBV28 with TRBJ1-5; 11 bases map to TRBD1. CDR3 length equals 15 residues. V lost 4 bases and J lost 7; bases outside the gene matches: 6. CDR1 MDHEN and CDR2 SYDVKM come from the germline V gene. CDR3 DNA sequence: TGTGCCAGCAGTTGGACAGGGGGCCCCAGCCAGCCCCAGCATTTT. Encoded protein: CASSWTGGPSQPQHF.

This clonotype has a handful of counts. The chain combines TRBV2 with TRBJ1-3; D gene uncertain. This CDR3 contains 13 residues. Germline loops: CDR1 SNHLY, CDR2 FYNNEI. The V end was cut by 4 bases, the J end by 4 bases, with 8 bases between. The CDR3 protein is CASSAGTGNTIYF. CDR3 bases: TGTGCCAGCAGTGCCGGTACCGGAAACACCATATATTTT.

This clonotype was observed a few times. V is TRBV6-1 and J is TRBJ2-7; 9 nucleotides line up with TRBD2. The germline V gene has CDR1 MNHNS and CDR2 SASEGT. The CDR3 runs 17 residues. Unmatched junction bases numbered 16, after V lost 6 bases and J lost 4 bases. The CDR3: CASRATSGQKAWYEQYF. DNA for the CDR3: TGTGCCAGCAGGGCCACTAGCGGGCAAAAAGCGTGGTACGAGCAGTACTTC.

This chain connects TRBV20-1 to TRBJ1-2; TRBD1 is a possible D gene (6 bases). The V end was cut by 0 bases, the J end by 8 bases, with 13 bases between. Germline V gene data show CDR1 as DFQATT and CDR2 as SNEGSKA (reference sequence). The CDR3 runs 13 residues. The CDR3, as DNA: TGCAGTGCTAGAGATTTACAGGGCGGGGGCTACACCTTC. It specifies CSARDLQGGGYTF.

The J gene is TRBJ1-1, the V gene TRBV20-1; the match to TRBD1 covers 8 bases. J lost 5 bases, V lost 4 bases, and 3 bases had no gene match. The CDR3 runs to 12 residues. CDR1 and CDR2 (germline): DFQATT, SNEGSKA (reference sequence). The CDR3 DNA follows: TGCAGTGCTACTGACAGGGGAACTGAAGCTTTCTTT. Protein product: CSATDRGTEAFF.

The genes are TRBV9 and TRBJ1-1; 7 nucleotides align to TRBD1. The CDR3 length is 16 residues. Losses at the gene ends were 0 bases for V and 0 bases for J; bases not matched to a gene: 5. Per germline, CDR1 SGDLS and CDR2 YYNGEE. In DNA form, the CDR3 reads TGTGCCAGCAGCGTAGGGGACAGTCGCATGAACACTGAAGCTTTCTTT. Protein sequence: CASSVGDSRMNTEAFF. Full variable domain (remainder filled in from reference TRBV9 and TRBJ1-1): DSGVTQTPKHLITATGQRVTLRCSPRSGDLSVYWYQQSLDQGLQFLIQYYNGEERAKGNILERFSAQQFPDLHSELNLSSLELGDSALYFCASSVGDSRMNTEAFFGQGTRLTVV.

This clonotype was detected many times. The chain is built from TRBV2 and TRBJ2-7; TRBD1 agrees at 10 bases. The CDR3 is 14 amino acids. V gave up 4 bases and J gave up 5 bases; unmatched junction bases: 5. Germline V CDR1 and CDR2: SNHLY, FYNNEI. This chain's CDR3 is CASSVGTGDNEQYF. As DNA, the CDR3 is TGTGCCAGCAGTGTCGGGACAGGGGACAACGAGCAGTACTTC.

The chain combines TRBV7-2 with TRBJ2-7; D ambiguous. The V gene's germline CDR1 is SGHTA and CDR2 FQGNSA. This CDR3 contains 13 residues. Trimming shortened V by 4 bases and J by 4 bases, and 11 bases separated the two germline ends. The CDR3 loop reads CASSSRRAYEQYF. CDR3 in DNA: TGTGCCAGCAGCTCACGTAGAGCTTACGAGCAGTACTTC.